The 11 T cell receptor beta chains listed next were all sequenced from one sample in a study of T cell responses to AZD1222 COVID-19 vaccine. Measured with immunoSEQ multiplex PCR; TCRdb has only the in-frame clones, and not every one. Of tens of thousands of clones listed, around 90% are singletons. Sequenced material: peripheral blood, taken on day 0 of AZD1222 vaccination. These receptors were taken from an adult in good health.

This sequence joins TRBV28 and TRBJ1-2; 7 bases are shared with TRBD1. The CDR3 contains 13 residues. The junction had 7 bases not matched to a gene; V was cut back by 8 bases and J by 4 bases. Germline V gene data show CDR1 as MDHEN and CDR2 as SYDVKM. The CDR3 reads CASSLGQIYGYTF. The CDR3 DNA reads as TGTGCCAGCTCCCTGGGACAGATCTATGGCTACACCTTC.

The chain links TRBV5-8 to TRBJ2-3, with D uncertain. V gave up 5 bases and J gave up 0 bases, with 10 bases separating them. Germline CDR1 and CDR2: SGHTS and YDEGEE. The CDR3 consists of 14 residues. The CDR3 DNA follows: TGTGCCAGCAGTCGGTTAGGGAGCACAGATACGCAGTATTTT. Residues: CASSRLGSTDTQYF.

The V gene is TRBV7-2, the J gene TRBJ2-6, with 11 nucleotides matching TRBD2. Germline CDR1 is SGHTA and CDR2 is FQGNSA. This CDR3 has 19 amino acids. The V and J ends lost 5 bases and 4 bases, in that order; junction bases with no gene match: 13. CDR3 sequence reads: CASSREVAGGLWGANVLTF. The CDR3 DNA reads as TGTGCCAGCAGCCGCGAGGTAGCGGGAGGGTTGTGGGGGGCCAACGTCCTGACTTTC.

The rearrangement uses TRBV6-1 and TRBJ1-6, with D possibly TRBD1 on 6 matching bases. The CDR3 covers 15 residues. Germline V gives CDR1 MNHNS, CDR2 SASEGT. V lost 2 bases and J lost 11, with 16 bases in between. The CDR3 here is CASSELDSELPPLHF. CDR3 DNA sequence: TGTGCCAGCAGTGAATTGGACAGCGAATTACCACCCCTCCACTTT.

The chain recombines TRBV5-6 with TRBJ1-2, with 8 bases fitting TRBD1. Per germline, CDR1 SGHDT and CDR2 YYEEEE. The trim removed 7 bases at V and 5 bases at J, leaving 13 bases unmatched. The length of the CDR3 is 15 residues. The DNA of the CDR3 is TGTGCCAGCTCACGAGCGACAGGGGTAGGATATGGCTACACCTTC. Amino acid sequence: CASSRATGVGYGYTF.

This chain joins TRBV6-1 and TRBJ2-1, with D possibly TRBD2 on 6 matching bases. Trimming took off 0 bases at V and 4 bases at J, with 7 bases between the two ends. CDR1 is MNHNS, CDR2 SASEGT, per germline. The CDR3 is made up of 14 amino acids. The CDR3 is CASSEAGGYNEQFF. CDR3 bases: TGTGCCAGCAGTGAAGCGGGAGGATACAATGAGCAGTTCTTC.

This clone was seen once. V is TRBV5-1 and J is TRBJ2-5, with 11 bases fitting TRBD2. Germline lookup yields CDR1 SGHRS and CDR2 YFSETQ. The CDR3 length is 14 residues. J gave up 3 bases and V 3 bases, and 1 base lay outside the gene matches. CDR3 amino acids: CASSSLAGEETQYF. The CDR3 DNA is TGCGCCAGCAGCTCACTAGCGGGAGAAGAGACCCAGTACTTC.

This clone has more than one count but fewer than ten. Other DNA sequences in the same sample also yield this CDR3. The chain links TRBV28 to TRBJ2-7, with D tentatively TRBD2 (5 bases). The length of the CDR3 is 19 residues. Germline V gene data show CDR1 as MDHEN and CDR2 as SYDVKM. Trimming removed 3 bases at V and 0 bases at J, with 24 bases between. The CDR3 loop reads CASSFRDFMWSGPSYEQYF. The CDR3 coding sequence is TGTGCCAGCAGTTTCCGTGACTTCATGTGGAGCGGACCCTCCTACGAGCAGTACTTC.

This chain connects TRBV19 to TRBJ2-5; the match to TRBD2 covers 15 bases. With 6 bases clipped from V and 3 bases from J, the junction kept 8 bases outside the gene matches. CDR3 length: 17 residues. In germline, CDR1 is LNHDA, CDR2 SQIVND (reference sequence). The CDR3 DNA reads TGTGCCAGTAGCGGAAACGGACTAGCGGGAGGGAAAGAGACCCAGTACTTC. Translating it yields CASSGNGLAGGKETQYF.

This clone was observed a single time. This sequence joins TRBV7-8 and TRBJ2-1, with no clear D. Trimming stripped 0 bases from V and 8 bases from J, with 8 bases between. From germline, CDR1 is SGHVS and CDR2 FQNEAQ. There are 13 residues in the CDR3. CDR3 amino acids: CASSLAGGYEQFF. In DNA, the CDR3 is TGTGCCAGCAGCTTAGCGGGCGGATATGAGCAGTTCTTC. Based on the CDR3 plus reference TRBV7-8 and TRBJ2-1, the full variable domain is GAGVSQSPRYKVAKRGQDVALRCDPISGHVSLFWYQQALGQGPEFLTYFQNEAQLDKSGLPSDRFFAERPEGSVSTLKIQRTQQEDSAVYLCASSLAGGYEQFFGPGTRLTVL.

The V gene is TRBV4-1, the J gene TRBJ2-5; possibly TRBD1 for D (5 bases). This CDR3 spans 14 amino acids. The V end was cut by 0 bases, the J end by 5 bases, with 10 bases between. Germline V CDR1 and CDR2: MGHRA, YSYEKL. In DNA, the CDR3 is TGCGCCAGCAGCCAAGACAGGGTGAGGGAGACCCAGTACTTC. Its translation: CASSQDRVRETQYF.